This T cell receptor beta chain comes out of a study of tumor-infiltrating lymphocytes in localized non-small cell lung cancer. Study-wide context: Several tumor histologies, both smoking statuses, and some post-neoadjuvant chemotherapy samples were included. Notes on the study in general: TCR sequencing covered a subset of patients with enough tissue.

The table came from immunoSEQ multiplex PCR; TCRdb's copy has only in-frame clones and leaves some out. Among about 12,000 clones listed, about 85% were seen once. The CDR3 has 11 amino acids. The germline V gene has CDR1 SGHKS and CDR2 YYEKEE (reference sequence). The V end lost 0 bases, the J end lost 10 bases, and 7 bases lay between the germline ends. A word on this clone: Its antigen is undetermined.

The chain recombines TRBV5-5 with TRBJ1-2; D unresolved. The receptor was derived from a human donor with non-small cell lung cancer. Sequencing input: lung tumor tissue. The CDR3 is CASSLDSFYTF. DNA for the CDR3: TGTGCCAGCAGCTTGGATTCCTTCTACACCTTC.